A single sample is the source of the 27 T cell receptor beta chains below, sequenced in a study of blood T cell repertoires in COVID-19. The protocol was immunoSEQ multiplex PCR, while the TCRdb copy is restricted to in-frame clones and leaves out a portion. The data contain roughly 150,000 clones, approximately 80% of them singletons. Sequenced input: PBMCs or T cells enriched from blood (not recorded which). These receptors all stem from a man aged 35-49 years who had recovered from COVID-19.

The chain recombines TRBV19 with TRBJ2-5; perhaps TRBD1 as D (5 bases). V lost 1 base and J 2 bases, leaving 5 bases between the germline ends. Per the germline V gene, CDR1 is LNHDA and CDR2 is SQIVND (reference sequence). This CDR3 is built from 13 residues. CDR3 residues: CASSIGQQETQYF. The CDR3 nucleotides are TGTGCCAGTAGTATAGGACAGCAAGAGACCCAGTACTTC.

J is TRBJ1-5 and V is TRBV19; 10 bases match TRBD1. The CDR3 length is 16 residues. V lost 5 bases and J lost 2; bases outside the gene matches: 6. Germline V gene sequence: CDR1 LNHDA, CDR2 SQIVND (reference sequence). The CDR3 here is CASSLTGTGGNQPQHF. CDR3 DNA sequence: TGTGCCAGTAGTCTGACCGGGACAGGGGGCAATCAGCCCCAGCATTTT.

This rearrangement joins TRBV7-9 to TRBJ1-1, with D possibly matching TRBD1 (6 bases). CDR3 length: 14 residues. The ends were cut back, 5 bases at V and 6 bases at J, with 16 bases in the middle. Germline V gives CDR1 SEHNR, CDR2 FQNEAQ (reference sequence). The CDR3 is CASSDPTGPSEAFF. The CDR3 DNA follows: TGTGCCAGCAGCGACCCGACAGGCCCGTCTGAAGCTTTCTTT.

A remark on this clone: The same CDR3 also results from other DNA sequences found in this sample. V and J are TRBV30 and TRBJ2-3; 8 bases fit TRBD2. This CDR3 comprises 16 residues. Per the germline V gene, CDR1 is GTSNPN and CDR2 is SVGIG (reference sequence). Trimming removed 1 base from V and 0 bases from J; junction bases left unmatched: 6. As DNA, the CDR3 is TGTGCCTGGAGTGGTCGAGCGGGAGCAAGCACAGATACGCAGTATTTT. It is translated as CAWSGRAGASTDTQYF.

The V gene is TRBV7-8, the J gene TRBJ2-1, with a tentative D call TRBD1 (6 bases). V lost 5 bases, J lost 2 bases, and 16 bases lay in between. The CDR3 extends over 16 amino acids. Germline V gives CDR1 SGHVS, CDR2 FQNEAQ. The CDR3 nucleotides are TGTGCCAGCAGCCCAGGTGGGACAACGGCCTACAATGAGCAGTTCTTC. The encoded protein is CASSPGGTTAYNEQFF. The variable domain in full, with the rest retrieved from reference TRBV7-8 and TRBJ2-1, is GAGVSQSPRYKVAKRGQDVALRCDPISGHVSLFWYQQALGQGPEFLTYFQNEAQLDKSGLPSDRFFAERPEGSVSTLKIQRTQQEDSAVYLCASSPGGTTAYNEQFFGPGTRLTVL.

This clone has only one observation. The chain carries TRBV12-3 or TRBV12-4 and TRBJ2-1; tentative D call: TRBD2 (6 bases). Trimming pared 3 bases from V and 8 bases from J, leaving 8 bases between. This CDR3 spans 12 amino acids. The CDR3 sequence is CASSLWGDEQFF. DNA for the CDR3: TGTGCCAGCAGTTTGTGGGGGGATGAGCAGTTCTTC.

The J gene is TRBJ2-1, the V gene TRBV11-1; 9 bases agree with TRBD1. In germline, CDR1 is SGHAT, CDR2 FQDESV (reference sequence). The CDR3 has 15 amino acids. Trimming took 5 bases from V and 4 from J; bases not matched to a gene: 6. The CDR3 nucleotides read TGTGCCAGCAGCATCGGACAGGGGAGGTACAATGAGCAGTTCTTC. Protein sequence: CASSIGQGRYNEQFF.

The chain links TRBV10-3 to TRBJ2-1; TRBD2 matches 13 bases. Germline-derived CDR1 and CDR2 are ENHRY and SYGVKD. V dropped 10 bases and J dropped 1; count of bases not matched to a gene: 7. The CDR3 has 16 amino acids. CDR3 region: CATQGLAGISYNEQFF. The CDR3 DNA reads TGTGCCACACAGGGACTAGCGGGGATTTCCTACAATGAGCAGTTCTTC.

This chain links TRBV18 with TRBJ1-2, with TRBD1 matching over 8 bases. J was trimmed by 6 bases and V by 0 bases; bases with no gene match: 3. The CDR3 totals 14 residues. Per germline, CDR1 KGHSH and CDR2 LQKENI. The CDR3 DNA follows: TGTGCCAGCTCACCACCCGCAGGGGGCAATGGCTACACCTTC. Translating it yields CASSPPAGGNGYTF.

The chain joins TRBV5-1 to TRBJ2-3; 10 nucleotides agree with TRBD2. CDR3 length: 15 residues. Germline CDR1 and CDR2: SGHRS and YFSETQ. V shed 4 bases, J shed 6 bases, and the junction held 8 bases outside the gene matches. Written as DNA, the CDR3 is TGCGCCAGCAGCCCACTAGCGGGGACCCGCGATACGCAGTATTTT. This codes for CASSPLAGTRDTQYF. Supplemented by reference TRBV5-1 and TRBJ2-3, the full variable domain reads KAGVTQTPRYLIKTRGQQVTLSCSPISGHRSVSWYQQTPGQGLQFLFEYFSETQRNKGNFPGRFSGRQFSNSRSEMNVSTLELGDSALYLCASSPLAGTRDTQYFGPGTRLTVL.

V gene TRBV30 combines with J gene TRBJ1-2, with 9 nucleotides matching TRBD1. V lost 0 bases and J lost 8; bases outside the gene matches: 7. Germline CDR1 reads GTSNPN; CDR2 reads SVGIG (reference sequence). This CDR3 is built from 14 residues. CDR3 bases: TGTGCCTGGAGTGTAGGACAGGGGCCCCGCGGCTACACCTTC. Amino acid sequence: CAWSVGQGPRGYTF.

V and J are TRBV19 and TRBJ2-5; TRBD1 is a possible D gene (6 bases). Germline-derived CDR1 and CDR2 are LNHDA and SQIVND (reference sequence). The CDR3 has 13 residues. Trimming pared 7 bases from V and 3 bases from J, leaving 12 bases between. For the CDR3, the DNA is TGTGCCAGTAAAGGGGGTACAAAAGAGACCCAGTACTTC. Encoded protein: CASKGGTKETQYF. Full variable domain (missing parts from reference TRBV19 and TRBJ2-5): DGGITQSPKYLFRKEGQNVTLSCEQNLNHDAMYWYRQDPGQGLRLIYYSQIVNDFQKGDIAEGYSVSREKKESFPLTVTSAQKNPTAFYLCASKGGTKETQYFGPGTRLLVL.

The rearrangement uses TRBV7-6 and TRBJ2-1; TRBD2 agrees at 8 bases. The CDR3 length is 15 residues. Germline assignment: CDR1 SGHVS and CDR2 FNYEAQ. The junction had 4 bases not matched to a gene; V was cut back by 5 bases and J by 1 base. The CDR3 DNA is TGTGCCAGCAGCCCGGGACTAGGGTCCTACAATGAGCAGTTCTTC. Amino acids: CASSPGLGSYNEQFF.

CDR3 coding DNA: TGTGCCAGCAGCATCGTCGAGCAGTACGTC. Translating gives CASSIVEQYV. J is TRBJ2-7 and V is TRBV5-8; D is uncertain. This CDR3 contains 10 residues. The germline CDR1 and CDR2 sequences are SGHTS and YDEGEE. V lost 4 bases and J lost 6, with 5 bases in between.

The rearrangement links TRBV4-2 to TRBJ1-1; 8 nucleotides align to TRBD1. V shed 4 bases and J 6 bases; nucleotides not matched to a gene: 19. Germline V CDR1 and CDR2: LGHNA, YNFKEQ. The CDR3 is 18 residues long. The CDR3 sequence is CASSRQPQGGSYSAEAFF. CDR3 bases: TGTGCCAGCAGCCGTCAACCACAGGGGGGCTCTTACAGCGCTGAAGCTTTCTTT.

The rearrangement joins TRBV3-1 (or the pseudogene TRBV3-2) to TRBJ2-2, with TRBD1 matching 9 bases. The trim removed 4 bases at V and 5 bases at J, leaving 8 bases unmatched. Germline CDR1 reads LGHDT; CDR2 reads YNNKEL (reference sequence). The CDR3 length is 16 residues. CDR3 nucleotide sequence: TGTGCCAGCAGCCCTTCGGGACAGGGTCGAACCGGGGAGCTGTTTTTT. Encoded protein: CASSPSGQGRTGELFF.

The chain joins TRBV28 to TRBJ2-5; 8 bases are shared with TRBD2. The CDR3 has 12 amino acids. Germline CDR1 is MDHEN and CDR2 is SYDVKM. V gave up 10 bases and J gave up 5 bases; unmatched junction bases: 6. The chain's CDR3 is CATSGGLETQYF. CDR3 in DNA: TGTGCCACCTCGGGGGGGCTGGAGACCCAGTACTTC.

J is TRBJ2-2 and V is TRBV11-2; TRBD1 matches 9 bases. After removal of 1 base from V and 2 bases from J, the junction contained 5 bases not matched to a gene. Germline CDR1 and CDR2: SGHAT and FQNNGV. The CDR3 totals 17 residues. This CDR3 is CASSLARGQGNTGELFF. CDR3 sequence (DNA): TGTGCCAGCAGCTTAGCCCGGGGACAGGGAAACACCGGGGAGCTGTTTTTT.

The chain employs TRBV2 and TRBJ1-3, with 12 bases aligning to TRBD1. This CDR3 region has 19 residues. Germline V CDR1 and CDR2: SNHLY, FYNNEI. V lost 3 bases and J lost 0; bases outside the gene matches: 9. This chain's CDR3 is CASSDWDRGQLSSGNTIYF. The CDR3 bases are TGTGCCAGCAGTGATTGGGACAGGGGGCAACTCAGCTCTGGAAACACCATATATTTT.

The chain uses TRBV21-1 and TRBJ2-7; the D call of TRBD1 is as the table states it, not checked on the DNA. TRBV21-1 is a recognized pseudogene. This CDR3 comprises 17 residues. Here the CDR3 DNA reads TGTGCCAGCAGCAAAGAGGTAGGGACAGACCTCTCCTACGAGCAGTACTTC. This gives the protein CASSKEVGTDLSYEQYF.

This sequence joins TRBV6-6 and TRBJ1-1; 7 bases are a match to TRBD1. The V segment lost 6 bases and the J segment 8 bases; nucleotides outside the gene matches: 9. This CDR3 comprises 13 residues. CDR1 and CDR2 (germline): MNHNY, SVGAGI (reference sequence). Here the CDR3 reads CASSRTGRLEAFF. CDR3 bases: TGTGCCAGCAGCCGGACAGGTCGTCTCGAAGCTTTCTTT.

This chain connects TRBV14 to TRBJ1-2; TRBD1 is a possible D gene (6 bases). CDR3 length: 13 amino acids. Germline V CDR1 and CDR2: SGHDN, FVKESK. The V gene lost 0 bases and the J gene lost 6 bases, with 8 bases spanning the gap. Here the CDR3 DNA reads TGTGCCAGCAGCCAAGACAGGGGCCATGGCTACACCTTC. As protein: CASSQDRGHGYTF.

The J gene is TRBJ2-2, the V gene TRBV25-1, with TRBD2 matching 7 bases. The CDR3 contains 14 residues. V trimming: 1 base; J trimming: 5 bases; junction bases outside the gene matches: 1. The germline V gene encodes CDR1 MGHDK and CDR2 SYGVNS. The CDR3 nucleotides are TGTGCCAGCAGTGAATGGGGGGGTACCGGGGAGCTGTTTTTT. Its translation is CASSEWGGTGELFF.

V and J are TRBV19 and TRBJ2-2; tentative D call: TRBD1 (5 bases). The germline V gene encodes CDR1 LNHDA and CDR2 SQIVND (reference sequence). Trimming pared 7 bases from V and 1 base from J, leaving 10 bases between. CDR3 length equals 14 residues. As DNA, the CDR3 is TGTGCCAGTAATCGCGGACAGAACACCGGGGAGCTGTTTTTT. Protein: CASNRGQNTGELFF.

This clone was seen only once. The CDR3: CASSVSGASTDTQYF. DNA for the CDR3: TGTGCCAGTAGTGTTAGCGGGGCGAGCACAGATACGCAGTATTTT. The chain links TRBV19 to TRBJ2-3; TRBD2 matches 8 bases. Germline V lookup: CDR1 LNHDA, CDR2 SQIVND (reference sequence). V shed 5 bases and J 0 bases; nucleotides not matched to a gene: 4. The CDR3 extends over 15 amino acids.

The CDR3 nucleotides read TGTGCCAGCACCAAAGAGGGGGCATCAACTGAAGCTTTCTTT. It translates to CASTKEGASTEAFF. V is TRBV6-5 and J is TRBJ1-1; the match to TRBD1 covers 7 bases. The CDR3 is 14 amino acids. Trimming at V came to 7 bases and at J to 5 bases, leaving 10 bases not matched to a gene. Germline V gene sequence: CDR1 MNHEY, CDR2 SVGAGI.

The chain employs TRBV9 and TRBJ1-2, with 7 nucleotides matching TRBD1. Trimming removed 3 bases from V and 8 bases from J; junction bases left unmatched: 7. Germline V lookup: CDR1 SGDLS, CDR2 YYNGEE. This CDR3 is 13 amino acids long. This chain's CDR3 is CASSGLTGSGYTF. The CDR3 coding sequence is TGTGCCAGCAGCGGACTGACAGGGTCCGGCTACACCTTC.